This T cell receptor beta chain was profiled in a study of blood T cells in healthy people across ages. Broader study findings: One million T cells yielded diversity estimates that were considered underestimates. No one knew whether donors had CMV, which possibly confounded expanded clonotype changes. Diversity was higher, and naive CD4+ cells more numerous, in long-lived donors than in aged donors.

Details on this clonotype: Its antigen remains unidentified.

Losses at the gene ends were 6 bases for V and 5 bases for J; bases not matched to a gene: 9. The length of the CDR3 is 16 residues. Next came a second PCR, run for about 7 to 11 cycles, which used a sample-barcoded 5' primer along with a J-beta primer mix. Every sample returned 2.5 million or more CDR3-containing paired-end reads. TCRdb re-called the 5' RACE reads through MiXCR, storing one row per CDR3 protein. This table holds around 1,800,000 distinct CDR3 sequences, approximately 39% found once. The clonotype originates from a human donor in good health. This chain joins TRBV12-3 or TRBV12-4 and TRBJ1-4; 10 bases fit TRBD1. The sequencing sample was made of blood. This CDR3 reads CASSLNDRGQNEKLFF. CDR3 sequence (DNA): TGTGCCAGCAGCTTAAACGACAGGGGGCAGAATGAAAAACTGTTTTTT.